One sample yielded the 25 T cell receptor beta chains listed below, sequenced in a study of blood T cell repertoires in COVID-19. The repertoire was sequenced with immunoSEQ multiplex PCR; TCRdb's copy has only in-frame clones and lacks some. Of 100,000 to 150,000 clones in the sample, over 75% were seen once. The specimen was peripheral blood. The receptor source for this set is a man aged 55-75 years with active or convalescent COVID-19.

This chain uses TRBV7-9 with TRBJ2-1, with 7 nucleotides matching TRBD2. CDR1 is SEHNR, CDR2 FQNEAQ, per germline (reference sequence). The CDR3 is 13 amino acids. After removal of 2 bases from V and 5 bases from J, the junction contained 0 bases not matched to a gene. CDR3 sequence (DNA): TGTGCCAGCAGCTTACTAGCGGACAATGAGCAGTTCTTC. As protein: CASSLLADNEQFF.

This clone has more than one count but fewer than ten. The rearrangement uses TRBV19 and TRBJ1-5, with 8 bases that match TRBD1. The CDR3 has 13 amino acids. J lost 7 bases, V lost 10 bases, and 9 bases had no gene match. The germline gives CDR1 LNHDA, CDR2 SQIVND (reference sequence). CDR3 sequence: CATSDRVDQPQHF. In DNA form, the CDR3 reads TGTGCCACTTCGGACAGGGTTGACCAGCCCCAGCATTTT.

This clone was seen a single time. This chain connects TRBV7-2 to TRBJ2-4; the match to TRBD2 covers 7 bases. The CDR3 consists of 14 residues. In germline, CDR1 is SGHTA, CDR2 FQGNSA. V gave up 3 bases and J gave up 7 bases; unmatched junction bases: 6. CDR3 region: CASSLLDGGNIQYF. The CDR3 DNA follows: TGTGCCAGCAGCTTGCTGGACGGGGGGAACATTCAGTACTTC.

The rearrangement links TRBV7-3 to TRBJ2-5; 9 positions agree with TRBD2. Looked up from germline, CDR1 is SGHTA and CDR2 is FQGTGA. The CDR3 covers 16 residues. V shed 3 bases, J shed 2 bases, and the junction held 7 bases outside the gene matches. CDR3 amino acids: CASSFVAGAAQETQYF. CDR3 DNA sequence: TGTGCCAGCAGCTTCGTAGCGGGAGCTGCTCAAGAGACCCAGTACTTC.

The chain joins TRBV19 to TRBJ2-3; possible D gene TRBD2, 6 bases. The germline gives CDR1 LNHDA, CDR2 SQIVND (reference sequence). V lost 4 bases and J lost 0, with 14 bases in between. This CDR3 is 16 amino acids long. CDR3 nucleotides: TGTGCCAGTAGTAACCCGGGACTCCGAAGCACAGATACGCAGTATTTT. Translated, it gives CASSNPGLRSTDTQYF. Using reference TRBV19 and TRBJ2-3 for the parts outside the CDR3, the full variable domain is DGGITQSPKYLFRKEGQNVTLSCEQNLNHDAMYWYRQDPGQGLRLIYYSQIVNDFQKGDIAEGYSVSREKKESFPLTVTSAQKNPTAFYLCASSNPGLRSTDTQYFGPGTRLTVL.

The gene calls are TRBV5-1 and TRBJ1-1; tentative D call: TRBD1 (6 bases). The CDR3 consists of 15 residues. V lost 4 bases and J 0 bases, leaving 13 bases between the germline ends. CDR1 SGHRS and CDR2 YFSETQ come from the germline V gene. CDR3 sequence reads: CASSIMTGMNTEAFF. The CDR3 DNA reads TGCGCCAGCAGCATCATGACAGGTATGAACACTGAAGCTTTCTTT.

This chain links TRBV11-2 with TRBJ1-5; D is unclear. V was clipped by 3 bases and J by 4 bases, with 10 bases between them. CDR1 is SGHAT and CDR2 is FQNNGV in the germline V gene. This CDR3 spans 14 amino acids. CDR3 amino acids: CASSFSGINQPQHF. The CDR3 DNA is TGTGCCAGCAGCTTCTCAGGCATAAATCAGCCCCAGCATTTT.

The J gene is TRBJ2-7, the V gene TRBV6-5; D possibly corresponds to TRBD2 (6 bases). The V and J ends lost 7 bases and 3 bases respectively, with 16 bases between them. Looked up from germline, CDR1 is MNHEY and CDR2 is SVGAGI. This CDR3 comprises 14 residues. DNA of the CDR3: TGTGCCAGCATCCAAGGGGCGGGGATCTACGAGCAGTACTTC. Amino acid sequence: CASIQGAGIYEQYF.

CDR3 region: CASSQGQGAYYGYTF. In nucleotides, the CDR3 is TGTGCCAGCAGCCAAGGGCAGGGGGCCTACTATGGCTACACCTTC. The chain joins TRBV14 to TRBJ1-2, with 8 bases aligning to TRBD1. CDR3 length: 15 amino acids. V trimming: 1 base; J trimming: 3 bases; junction bases outside the gene matches: 4. Per germline, CDR1 SGHDN and CDR2 FVKESK.

This sequence joins TRBV27 and TRBJ1-2, with TRBD1 as a possible D gene (6 bases). V was shortened by 4 bases and J by 8 bases, with 23 bases between the two germline ends. Germline assignment: CDR1 MNHEY and CDR2 SMNVEV (reference sequence). The CDR3 runs to 16 residues. CDR3: CASSSDSLPARSGYTF. The CDR3 nucleotides read TGTGCCAGCAGTTCGGACAGTCTGCCTGCGAGATCGGGCTACACCTTC.

The chain couples TRBV14 to TRBJ1-2; a possible D gene is TRBD1 (5 bases). The CDR3 has 14 amino acids. V lost 2 bases and J lost 3, with 10 bases in between. The germline CDR1 and CDR2 sequences are SGHDN and FVKESK. CDR3 amino acids: CASSQRDSHYGYTF. The DNA for the CDR3 is TGTGCCAGCAGCCAAAGAGACAGCCACTATGGCTACACCTTC.

The V call is TRBV10-1, the J call TRBJ1-1; TRBD1 aligns across 9 bases. The V segment lost 6 bases and the J segment 4 bases; nucleotides outside the gene matches: 6. The V gene's germline CDR1 is WNHNN and CDR2 SYGVQD (reference sequence). The CDR3 spans 14 residues. The CDR3 bases are TGCGCCAGCAGGAGGGGACAGGGAGGCACTGAAGCTTTCTTT. Its translation: CASRRGQGGTEAFF.

The rearrangement uses TRBV5-4 and TRBJ1-1, with D maybe TRBD1 (5 bases). Trimming removed 5 bases from V and 0 bases from J, with 17 bases in between. Per germline, CDR1 SGHNT and CDR2 YYREEE (reference sequence). This CDR3 is built from 16 residues. In nucleotides, the CDR3 is TGTGCCAGCAGGGACATAGGGAGGGGTCTGAACACTGAAGCTTTCTTT. It codes for CASRDIGRGLNTEAFF.

The chain carries TRBV28 and TRBJ1-1, with TRBD1 matching over 8 bases. The germline V gene encodes CDR1 MDHEN and CDR2 SYDVKM. CDR3 length equals 10 residues. The trim removed 5 bases at V and 11 bases at J, leaving 1 base unmatched. This CDR3 is CASSRQGAFF. DNA of the CDR3: TGTGCCAGCAGTCGACAGGGGGCTTTCTTT.

The V and J genes are TRBV28 and TRBJ2-7; a weak D match, TRBD2 (5 bases). The CDR3 covers 12 residues. Germline values: CDR1 MDHEN, CDR2 SYDVKM. Trimming stripped 6 bases from V and 9 bases from J, with 15 bases between. CDR3 sequence: CASSRVEEGQYF. The CDR3 DNA reads as TGTGCCAGCAGCCGGGTGGAGGAAGGGCAGTACTTC.

The sample holds one count of this clone. J is TRBJ2-2 and V is TRBV5-1; TRBD2 agrees at 10 bases. V gave up 2 bases and J gave up 6 bases; unmatched junction bases: 7. This CDR3 is 16 amino acids long. The V gene's germline CDR1 is SGHRS and CDR2 YFSETQ. The CDR3 DNA sequence: TGCGCCAGCAGCTTTCTAGCGGGAGAATTGGCCGGGGAGCTGTTTTTT. Translation: CASSFLAGELAGELFF.

The V and J genes are TRBV5-1 and TRBJ1-4, with D possibly matching TRBD1 (5 bases). CDR1 and CDR2 (germline): SGHRS, YFSETQ. The CDR3 runs to 13 residues. The V gene lost 5 bases and the J gene lost 8 bases, with 13 bases spanning the gap. The CDR3 DNA sequence: TGCGCCAGCAGAGGGACGGCGGGGGAAAAACTGTTTTTT. This gives the protein CASRGTAGEKLFF. The full variable domain, completed using reference TRBV5-1 and TRBJ1-4, is KAGVTQTPRYLIKTRGQQVTLSCSPISGHRSVSWYQQTPGQGLQFLFEYFSETQRNKGNFPGRFSGRQFSNSRSEMNVSTLELGDSALYLCASRGTAGEKLFFGSGTQLSVL.

The genes are TRBV6-2 or TRBV6-3 and TRBJ2-3; 7 bases map to TRBD1. After removal of 6 bases from V and 5 bases from J, the junction contained 14 bases not matched to a gene. The CDR3 is 16 amino acids. Germline assignment: CDR1 MNHEY and CDR2 SVGEGT. The CDR3 nucleotides read TGTGCCAGCAGCCTCGGACAGGCATCATGGGGAGATACGCAGTATTTT. This translates into CASSLGQASWGDTQYF.

This clone was found a few times. V and J are TRBV29-1 and TRBJ2-7; 7 positions agree with TRBD2. In germline, CDR1 is SQVTM, CDR2 ANQGSEA. The CDR3 contains 13 residues. V lost 3 bases, J lost 0 bases, and 2 bases stayed unmatched. The CDR3 loop is CSVDGGSSYEQYF. The DNA of the CDR3 is TGCAGCGTTGACGGGGGGAGCTCCTACGAGCAGTACTTC.

The chain is built from TRBV6-2 or TRBV6-3 and TRBJ1-5, with a possible D match to TRBD1 (5 bases). Per germline, CDR1 MNHEY and CDR2 SVGEGT. The CDR3 runs 14 residues. Trimming cost V 1 base and J 2 bases, with 6 bases left between them. As DNA, the CDR3 is TGTGCCAGCAGTTACTGGGGGGGCAATCAGCCCCAGCATTTT. The encoded protein is CASSYWGGNQPQHF.

The chain links TRBV5-6 to TRBJ2-2; D gene uncertain. V shed 0 bases and J shed 4 bases, with 10 bases lying between them. Germline V gene data show CDR1 as SGHDT and CDR2 as YYEEEE. The CDR3 extends over 15 amino acids. The CDR3: CASSLAAGFTGELFF. The CDR3, as DNA: TGTGCCAGCAGCTTGGCCGCCGGGTTCACCGGGGAGCTGTTTTTT.

The chain carries TRBV4-3 and TRBJ2-5, with D hard to call. CDR1 LGHNA and CDR2 YSLEER come from the germline V gene. Deletions cut 3 bases from V and 4 bases from J, with 12 bases between. This CDR3 spans 14 amino acids. CDR3 loop: CASSHLGAGETQYF. The CDR3 coding sequence is TGCGCCAGCAGCCACCTGGGCGCTGGAGAGACCCAGTACTTC.

V is TRBV28 and J is TRBJ1-2; maybe TRBD1 (5 bases). The CDR3 has 16 amino acids. V lost 6 bases and J lost 7, with 24 bases in between. The V gene's germline CDR1 is MDHEN and CDR2 SYDVKM. The CDR3 coding sequence is TGTGCCAGCAGCCCTCGGGGGAGAACGGCCTCTGGTGGCTACACCTTC. This gives the protein CASSPRGRTASGGYTF.

The chain employs TRBV30 and TRBJ1-5; D uncertain. Trimming pared 1 base from V and 3 bases from J, leaving 7 bases between. This CDR3 has 13 residues. Germline V lookup: CDR1 GTSNPN, CDR2 SVGIG (reference sequence). CDR3 coding DNA: TGTGCCTGGAGTGGCCAGAACAATCAGCCCCAGCATTTT. Its protein product is CAWSGQNNQPQHF.

The rearrangement joins TRBV19 to TRBJ2-7, with 10 bases lining up with TRBD2. The CDR3 consists of 15 residues. The V segment lost 2 bases and the J segment 1 base; nucleotides outside the gene matches: 2. The germline gives CDR1 LNHDA, CDR2 SQIVND (reference sequence). The DNA for the CDR3 is TGTGCCAGTAGTATAAGAGCGGGAGGGTCCTACGAGCAGTACTTC. Protein sequence: CASSIRAGGSYEQYF.